Listed here are 2 T cell receptor beta chains from one sample, sequenced in a study of T-cell reconstitution after alpha-beta-depleted transplantation in children. For TCRbeta, the library was prepared with unique molecular identifiers. Using its own MiXCR run on the PCR reads, TCRdb lists one record per CDR3 protein. Of about 170,000 distinct CDR3 sequences in the sample, around 10% were seen once. Sequenced material: PBMCs, taken before TCRalphabeta/CD19-depleted stem cell transplant. These TCRs come from a boy younger than 10 with acute myeloid leukemia, due to receive a stem cell transplant.

The V gene is TRBV2, the J gene TRBJ1-5; the D is unclear. Germline CDR1 reads SNHLY; CDR2 reads FYNNEI. The V end was cut by 8 bases, the J end by 3 bases, with 14 bases between. CDR3 length: 14 amino acids. The CDR3, as DNA: TGTGCCAGCCGAGGACCGGGGATCAATCAGCCCCAGCATTTT. Translation gives CASRGPGINQPQHF.

This clonotype was picked up many times. The CDR3 here is CSARTGGGGGYTF. Here the CDR3 DNA reads TGCAGTGCTCGGACGGGTGGGGGAGGTGGCTACACCTTC. The V and J genes are TRBV20-1 and TRBJ1-2; D is perhaps TRBD1 (5 bases). The germline V gene has CDR1 DFQATT and CDR2 SNEGSKA (reference sequence). CDR3 size: 13 residues. Deletions cut 5 bases from V and 7 bases from J, with 17 bases between.